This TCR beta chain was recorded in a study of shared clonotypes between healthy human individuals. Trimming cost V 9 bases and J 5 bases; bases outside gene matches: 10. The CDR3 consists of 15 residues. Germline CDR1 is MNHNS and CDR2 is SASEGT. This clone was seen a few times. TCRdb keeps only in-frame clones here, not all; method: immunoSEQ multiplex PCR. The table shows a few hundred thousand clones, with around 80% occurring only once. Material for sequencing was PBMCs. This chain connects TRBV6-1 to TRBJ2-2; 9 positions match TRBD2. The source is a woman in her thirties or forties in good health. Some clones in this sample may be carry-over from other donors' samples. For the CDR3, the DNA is TGTGCCAGTCCCGGGACTAGCTTGAGAACCGGGGAGCTGTTTTTT. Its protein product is CASPGTSLRTGELFF.